The sequence of this TCR beta chain was determined in a study of blood T cell repertoires in COVID-19. Seattle enrolled patients during active infection and tracked them longitudinally. In germline, CDR1 is MNHEY, CDR2 SVGEGT. V was cut by 5 bases and J by 0 bases, with 11 bases left in between. The length of the CDR3 is 14 residues. Profiled with immunoSEQ multiplex PCR; TCRdb holds only in-frame clones, not every one. The table records approximately 160,000 clones, roughly 93% of them present only once. The sequenced sample consisted of peripheral blood. This chain links TRBV6-2 or TRBV6-3 with TRBJ2-7, with D perhaps matching TRBD1 (6 bases). The origin of this receptor is a woman in her sixties with COVID-19, enrolled during active disease. Here the CDR3 reads CASSGTGSSYEQYF. Here the CDR3 DNA reads TGTGCCAGCAGTGGCACAGGGAGCTCCTACGAGCAGTACTTC.